The 16 T cell receptor beta chains below all came from one sample that was sequenced in a study of response to subunit inactivated influenza vaccine. TCRdb analysed the RT-PCR reads with MiXCR anew, one entry per CDR3 protein. This table has roughly 700,000 distinct CDR3 sequences, 14% appearing once. This specimen consisted of PBMCs from blood, obtained 14 to 15 days before vaccination. Source of these receptors: a man aged 50-60 years who received an inactivated influenza vaccine.

The sample holds a few counts of this clonotype. V and J are TRBV11-2 and TRBJ2-7, with TRBD2 matching 12 bases. CDR1 is SGHAT and CDR2 is FQNNGV in the germline V gene. V trimming: 1 base; J trimming: 2 bases; junction bases outside the gene matches: 12. The CDR3 is 19 residues long. CDR3 nucleotide sequence: TGTGCCAGCAGCTTAGGGAGTAGGACTAGCGGGGTAAGAACCTACGAGCAGTACTTC. This codes for CASSLGSRTSGVRTYEQYF. The variable domain in full, completed from reference TRBV11-2 and TRBJ2-7, reads EAGVAQSPRYKIIEKRQSVAFWCNPISGHATLYWYQQILGQGPKLLIQFQNNGVVDDSQLPKDRFSAERLKGVDSTLKIQPAKLEDSAVYLCASSLGSRTSGVRTYEQYFGPGTRLTVT.

This chain connects TRBV15 to TRBJ2-3, with 11 bases that match TRBD2. CDR3 size: 17 residues. The trim removed 0 bases at V and 3 bases at J, leaving 5 bases unmatched. Germline loops: CDR1 LNHNV, CDR2 YYDKDF (reference sequence). This CDR3 reads CATSREIAGGPTDTQYF. The CDR3 coding sequence is TGTGCCACCAGCAGAGAAATAGCGGGGGGGCCAACAGATACGCAGTATTTT.

The gene calls are TRBV20-1 and TRBJ1-5; tentatively, D is TRBD1 (5 bases). Germline values: CDR1 DFQATT, CDR2 SNEGSKA (reference sequence). There are 16 residues in the CDR3. V lost 6 bases, J lost 2 bases, and 20 bases lay in between. The CDR3 spells CSALTGQGMGNQPQHF. CDR3 nucleotide sequence: TGCAGTGCCCTGACCGGGCAGGGTATGGGCAATCAGCCCCAGCATTTT.

There are a few counts of this clonotype. The genes are TRBV27 and TRBJ2-7; tentatively, D is TRBD1 (5 bases). Trimming took off 6 bases at V and 0 bases at J, with 12 bases between the two ends. There are 14 residues in the CDR3. Germline loops: CDR1 MNHEY, CDR2 SMNVEV (reference sequence). The DNA of the CDR3 is TGTGCCAGCAGACGGAAGGGGAACTCCTACGAGCAGTACTTC. This encodes CASRRKGNSYEQYF.

The chain employs TRBV6-1 and TRBJ2-7; TRBD2 might be the D (6 bases). This CDR3 spans 14 amino acids. Germline loops: CDR1 MNHNS, CDR2 SASEGT. Between the trimmed V and J ends, which lost 6 bases and 0 bases, there was a span of 12 bases. CDR3 nucleotide sequence: TGTGCCAGCAGCAGGGACTTCAACTCCTACGAGCAGTACTTC. This gives the protein CASSRDFNSYEQYF.

This clonotype appeared a few times. The chain recombines TRBV15 with TRBJ2-3, with 7 bases lining up with TRBD2. The germline CDR1 and CDR2 sequences are LNHNV and YYDKDF (reference sequence). The CDR3 covers 14 residues. V lost 4 bases to trimming and J lost 1 base; unmatched junction nucleotides: 2. The CDR3 reads CATSKREGTDTQYF. The CDR3 nucleotides read TGTGCCACCAGCAAGCGGGAAGGCACAGATACGCAGTATTTT.

The rearrangement joins TRBV5-1 to TRBJ2-5; D gene uncertain. The CDR3 length is 13 residues. Trimming cost V 5 bases and J 5 bases, with 13 bases left between them. Germline CDR1 is SGHRS and CDR2 is YFSETQ. In nucleotides, the CDR3 is TGCGCCAGCAGTAAGGCCTTGGGGGAGACCCAGTACTTC. Its protein product is CASSKALGETQYF.

This clonotype has a handful of counts. The chain combines TRBV20-1 with TRBJ1-1, with TRBD1 identical over 8 bases. The CDR3 length is 14 residues. The J segment lost 6 bases and the V segment lost 2 bases, leaving 8 bases of the junction unmatched. Germline-derived CDR1 and CDR2 are DFQATT and SNEGSKA (reference sequence). The CDR3 loop is CSARKGQGSPEAFF. The DNA of the CDR3 is TGCAGTGCTAGAAAAGGACAGGGCAGCCCTGAAGCTTTCTTT.

This clonotype was seen many times. In DNA form, the CDR3 reads TGTGCCAGCAGTTTCCGAGCGGGAGGCCTCTACAATGAGCAGTTCTTC. This sequence encodes CASSFRAGGLYNEQFF. The chain is built from TRBV12-3 or TRBV12-4 and TRBJ2-1; TRBD2 aligns across 9 bases. The CDR3 is 16 residues long. The V and J ends lost 3 bases and 3 bases, in that order; junction bases with no gene match: 6.

The chain recombines TRBV6-1 with TRBJ2-3, with 7 bases fitting TRBD2. Germline trimming cut 4 bases from V and 4 bases from J; bases unmatched to any gene: 8. Germline loops: CDR1 MNHNS, CDR2 SASEGT. The CDR3 is 15 residues long. CDR3 in amino acids: CASSAWQGGADTQYF. CDR3 nucleotides: TGTGCCAGCAGTGCATGGCAGGGAGGGGCAGATACGCAGTATTTT.

This clonotype has just a few counts. The chain recombines TRBV4-2 with TRBJ2-2; D is unresolved. CDR3 length equals 16 residues. Germline V gene lookup returns CDR1 LGHNA and CDR2 YNFKEQ. V was clipped by 0 bases and J by 0 bases, with 8 bases between them. CDR3 in DNA: TGTGCCAGCAGCCAAGAACAAGTCGCGAACACCGGGGAGCTGTTTTTT. This encodes CASSQEQVANTGELFF.

The genes are TRBV6-5 and TRBJ1-3; D not certain. CDR3 length equals 14 residues. V dropped 7 bases and J dropped 5 bases, with 15 bases sitting between them. Per the germline V gene, CDR1 is MNHEY and CDR2 is SVGAGI. CDR3 nucleotides: TGTGCCAGCAATTCTCCAGGCGAACGAAACACCATATATTTT. It specifies CASNSPGERNTIYF.

This clonotype was detected a few times. The V call is TRBV6-5, the J call TRBJ2-2; tentatively, D is TRBD1 or TRBD2 (5 bases each). CDR3 length: 17 amino acids. V lost 2 bases, J lost 6 bases, and 19 bases lay in between. Germline CDR1 MNHEY, CDR2 SVGAGI. CDR3 DNA sequence: TGTGCCAGCAGTTACCCTCCAACTACGAGGGGCGCCGGGGAGCTGTTTTTT. As protein: CASSYPPTTRGAGELFF.

This clonotype showed up many times. V is TRBV28 and J is TRBJ2-2; D is perhaps TRBD2 (5 bases). CDR3 length: 13 amino acids. Germline V gives CDR1 MDHEN, CDR2 SYDVKM. V lost 8 bases, J lost 5 bases, and 12 bases lay in between. The CDR3 nucleotides are TGTGCCAGCGGACTTATCTTAACCGGGGAGCTGTTTTTT. Translated, it gives CASGLILTGELFF.

The V and J genes are TRBV2 and TRBJ2-1; 11 bases align to TRBD2. The germline CDR1 and CDR2 sequences are SNHLY and FYNNEI. Trimming removed 5 bases from V and 0 bases from J; junction bases left unmatched: 15. CDR3 length: 20 amino acids. The CDR3 spells CASSSRRLAGTQGSYNEQFF. The CDR3 region has the DNA TGTGCCAGCAGTTCCCGCCGACTAGCGGGAACCCAGGGCTCCTACAATGAGCAGTTCTTC.

This clonotype was detected a few times. V and J are TRBV5-1 and TRBJ2-5; 7 nucleotides line up with TRBD2. The CDR3 spans 14 residues. Germline-derived CDR1 and CDR2 are SGHRS and YFSETQ. The V and J ends lost 6 bases and 2 bases, in that order; junction bases with no gene match: 7. Here the CDR3 reads CASTPGLKQETQYF. CDR3 DNA: TGCGCCAGCACCCCGGGACTAAAGCAAGAGACCCAGTACTTC. Filled out from reference TRBV5-1 and TRBJ2-5, the complete variable domain reads KAGVTQTPRYLIKTRGQQVTLSCSPISGHRSVSWYQQTPGQGLQFLFEYFSETQRNKGNFPGRFSGRQFSNSRSEMNVSTLELGDSALYLCASTPGLKQETQYFGPGTRLLVL.